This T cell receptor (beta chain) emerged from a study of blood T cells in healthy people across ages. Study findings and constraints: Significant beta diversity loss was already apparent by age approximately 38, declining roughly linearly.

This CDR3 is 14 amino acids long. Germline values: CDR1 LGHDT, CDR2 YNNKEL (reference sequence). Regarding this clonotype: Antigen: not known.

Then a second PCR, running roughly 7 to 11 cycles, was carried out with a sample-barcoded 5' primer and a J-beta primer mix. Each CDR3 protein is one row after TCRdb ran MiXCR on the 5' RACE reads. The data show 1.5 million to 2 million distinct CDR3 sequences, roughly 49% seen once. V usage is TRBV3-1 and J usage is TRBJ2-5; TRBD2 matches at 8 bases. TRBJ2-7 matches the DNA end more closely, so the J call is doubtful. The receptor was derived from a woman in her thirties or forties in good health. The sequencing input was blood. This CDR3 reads CASSRPGLGSEQYF. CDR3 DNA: TGTGCCAGCAGCCGACCGGGACTAGGAAGCGAGCAGTACTTC.